This T cell receptor beta chain was recovered during a study of molecular identifiers for immune sequencing clone quantification. In its sample, this clonotype was seen many times. TCRdb re-analysed the PCR reads in MiXCR, keeping a single row per CDR3 protein. The data hold 40,000 to 50,000 distinct CDR3 sequences, with less than 20% observed a single time. This TCR was recovered from a human donor in good health. Some libraries in this study had Jurkat cell RNA spiked in. Sequences were obtained from naive CD8+ T cells from blood, with Jurkat cell RNA spiked in. Subset described: FACS-sorted CD8+CD4-CCR7+CD45RA+ naive T cells.

In DNA form, the CDR3 reads TGCAGCGTTGGGACTAGCGGGGGGGCAGGGGATACGCAGTATTTT. Residues: CSVGTSGGAGDTQYF. The rearrangement uses TRBV29-1 and TRBJ2-3; TRBD2 matches 15 bases. This CDR3 comprises 15 residues. The V and J ends lost 4 bases and 6 bases, in that order; junction bases with no gene match: 5. Germline CDR1 reads SQVTM; CDR2 reads ANQGSEA.